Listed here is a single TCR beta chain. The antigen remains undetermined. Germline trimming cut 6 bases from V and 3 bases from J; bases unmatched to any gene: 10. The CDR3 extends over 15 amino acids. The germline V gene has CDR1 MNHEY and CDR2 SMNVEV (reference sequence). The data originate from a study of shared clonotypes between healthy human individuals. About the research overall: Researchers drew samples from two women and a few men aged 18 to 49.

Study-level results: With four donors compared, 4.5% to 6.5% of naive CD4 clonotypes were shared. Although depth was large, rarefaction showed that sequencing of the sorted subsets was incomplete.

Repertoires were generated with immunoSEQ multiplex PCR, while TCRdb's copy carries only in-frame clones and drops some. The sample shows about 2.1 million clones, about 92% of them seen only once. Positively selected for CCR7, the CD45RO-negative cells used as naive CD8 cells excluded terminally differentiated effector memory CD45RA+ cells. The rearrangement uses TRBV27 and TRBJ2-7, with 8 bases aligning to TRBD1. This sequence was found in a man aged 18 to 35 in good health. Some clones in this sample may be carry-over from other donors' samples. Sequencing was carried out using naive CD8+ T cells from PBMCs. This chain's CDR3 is CASSSRQGIVYEQYF. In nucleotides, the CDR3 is TGTGCCAGCAGCTCAAGACAGGGGATCGTCTACGAGCAGTACTTC.